This TCR beta chain was sequenced in a study of blood T cell repertoires in COVID-19. Study at large: The study drew acute and convalescent COVID-19 samples from the United States, Italy and Spain. In each case, the material was cDNA or gDNA derived from T cells, B-cell-depleted T cells, or PBMCs.

Original data processing: Amplification of reference gene primers provided the estimated nucleated cell counts. Data came from immunoSEQ multiplex PCR; TCRdb stores just in-frame clones and leaves some out. The V and J calls and the clone size are those of that table, but D and trimming were determined from the DNA. The sample includes 150,000 or so clones, approximately 90% of them seen just once. The sequence was obtained from a man aged 55 to 70 with active or convalescent COVID-19. Sequencing was done on a sample of peripheral blood.

The CDR3 region has the DNA TGTGCCAGCAGCCAGGGGCTTTCAATTACAGATACGCAGTATTTT. The encoded protein is CASSQGLSITDTQYF. The chain uses TRBV14 and TRBJ2-3, with a tentative D call TRBD1 (5 bases). There are 15 residues in the CDR3. The V gene lost 3 bases and the J gene lost 3 bases, with 13 bases spanning the gap. The V gene's germline CDR1 is SGHDN and CDR2 FVKESK.